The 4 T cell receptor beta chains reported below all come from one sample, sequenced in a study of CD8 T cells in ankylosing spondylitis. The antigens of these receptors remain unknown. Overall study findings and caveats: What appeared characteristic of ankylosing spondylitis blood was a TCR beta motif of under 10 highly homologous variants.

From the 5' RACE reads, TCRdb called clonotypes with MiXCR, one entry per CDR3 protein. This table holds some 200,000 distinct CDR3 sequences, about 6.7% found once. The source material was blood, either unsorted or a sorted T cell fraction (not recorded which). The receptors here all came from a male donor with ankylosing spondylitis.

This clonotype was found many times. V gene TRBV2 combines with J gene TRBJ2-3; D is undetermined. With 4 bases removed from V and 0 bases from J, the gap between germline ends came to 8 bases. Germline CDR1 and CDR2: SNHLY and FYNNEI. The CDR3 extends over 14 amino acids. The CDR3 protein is CASSAGASTDTQYF. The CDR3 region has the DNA TGTGCCAGCAGTGCCGGCGCCAGCACAGATACGCAGTATTTT.

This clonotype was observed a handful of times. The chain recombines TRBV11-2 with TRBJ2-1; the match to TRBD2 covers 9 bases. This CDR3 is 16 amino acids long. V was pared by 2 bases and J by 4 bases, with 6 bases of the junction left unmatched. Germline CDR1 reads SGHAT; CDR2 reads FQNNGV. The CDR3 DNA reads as TGTGCCAGCAGCTTACTCCTAGCGGGGATTTACAATGAGCAGTTCTTC. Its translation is CASSLLLAGIYNEQFF.

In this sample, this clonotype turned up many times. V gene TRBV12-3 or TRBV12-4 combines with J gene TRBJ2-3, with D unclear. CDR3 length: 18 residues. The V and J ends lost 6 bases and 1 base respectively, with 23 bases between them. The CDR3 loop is CASSPTYVRPGRTDTQYF. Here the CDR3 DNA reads TGTGCCAGCAGCCCAACCTATGTCAGGCCTGGACGCACAGATACGCAGTATTTT.

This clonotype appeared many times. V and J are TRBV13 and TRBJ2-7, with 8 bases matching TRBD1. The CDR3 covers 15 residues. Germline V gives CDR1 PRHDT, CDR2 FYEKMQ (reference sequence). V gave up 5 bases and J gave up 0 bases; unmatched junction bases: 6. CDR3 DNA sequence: TGTGCCAGCAGCGGGGGACAGGAGGCCTCCTACGAGCAGTACTTC. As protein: CASSGGQEASYEQYF. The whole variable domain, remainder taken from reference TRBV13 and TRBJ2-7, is AAGVIQSPRHLIKEKRETATLKCYPIPRHDTVYWYQQGPGQDPQFLISFYEKMQSDKGSIPDRFSAQQFSDYHSELNMSSLELGDSALYFCASSGGQEASYEQYFGPGTRLTVT.